These T cell receptor beta chains were read from a single sample in a study of CD8 T cells in Susac syndrome. From the immunoSEQ multiplex PCR reads, TCRdb called clonotypes with MiXCR, one entry per CDR3 protein. Of 51,000 or so distinct CDR3 sequences listed, 93% are singletons. The sequencing input was CD8+ T cells from PBMCs. The receptors were sampled from a human donor in good health. Both conserved end residues are part of each CDR3. Fields, in order: V gene, D gene, J gene, clone size, CDR3 protein, CDR3 DNA. D genes are given only for firm matches. Some rows mark clone size as missing; the rest say once, few, many or name a class of expanded clone.

V gene: TRBV28; D gene: NA; J gene: TRBJ1-4; clone size: NA; CDR3 protein: CASSFEQAKLFF; CDR3 DNA: TGTGCCAGCAGTTTCGAACAGGCGAAACTGTTTTTT
V gene: TRBV4-1; D gene: NA; J gene: TRBJ2-2; clone size: once; CDR3 protein: CASSPMETGELFF; CDR3 DNA: TGCGCCAGCAGCCCCATGGAGACCGGGGAGCTGTTTTTT
V gene: TRBV28; D gene: NA; J gene: TRBJ2-1; clone size: once; CDR3 protein: CASSFLQGNNEQFF; CDR3 DNA: TGTGCCAGCAGTTTCCTCCAGGGGAACAATGAGCAGTTCTTC
V gene: TRBV29-1; D gene: NA; J gene: TRBJ2-1; clone size: NA; CDR3 protein: CSVEASVEQFF; CDR3 DNA: TGCAGCGTTGAAGCTAGCGTTGAGCAGTTCTTC
V gene: TRBV10-2; D gene: NA; J gene: TRBJ1-1; clone size: NA; CDR3 protein: CASSDGGSTEAFF; CDR3 DNA: TGCGCCAGCAGTGATGGGGGGAGCACTGAAGCTTTCTTT
V gene: TRBV29-1; D gene: NA; J gene: TRBJ2-7; clone size: NA; CDR3 protein: CSAGGGPYEQYF; CDR3 DNA: TGCAGCGCCGGGGGCGGCCCCTACGAGCAGTACTTC
V gene: TRBV4-2; D gene: TRBD2; J gene: TRBJ2-7; clone size: NA; CDR3 protein: CASSQTSGVTYEQYF; CDR3 DNA: TGTGCCAGCAGCCAAACTAGCGGGGTTACCTACGAGCAGTACTTC
V gene: TRBV2; D gene: TRBD2; J gene: TRBJ2-7; clone size: NA; CDR3 protein: CASRTSGTYEQYF; CDR3 DNA: TGTGCCAGCAGGACTAGCGGTACCTACGAGCAGTACTTC
V gene: TRBV6-5; D gene: TRBD2; J gene: TRBJ2-7; clone size: NA; CDR3 protein: CASSYAGGITYEQYF; CDR3 DNA: TGTGCCAGCAGTTACGCGGGAGGGATTACCTACGAGCAGTACTTC
V gene: TRBV6-6; D gene: NA; J gene: TRBJ2-2; clone size: NA; CDR3 protein: CASSPTDPGELFF; CDR3 DNA: TGTGCCAGCAGTCCTACAGACCCCGGGGAGCTGTTTTTT
V gene: TRBV15; D gene: NA; J gene: TRBJ2-2; clone size: NA; CDR3 protein: CATSRDRNGELFF; CDR3 DNA: TGTGCCACCAGCAGAGATAGGAACGGGGAGCTGTTTTTT
V gene: TRBV5-4; D gene: TRBD2; J gene: TRBJ2-1; clone size: NA; CDR3 protein: CASSPTSGPSGEQFF; CDR3 DNA: TGTGCCAGCAGCCCTACTAGCGGTCCCTCGGGGGAGCAGTTCTTC
V gene: TRBV11-2; D gene: NA; J gene: TRBJ2-3; clone size: NA; CDR3 protein: CASSWASTDTQYF; CDR3 DNA: TGTGCCAGCAGCTGGGCAAGCACAGATACGCAGTATTTT
V gene: TRBV5-1; D gene: TRBD1; J gene: TRBJ1-5; clone size: NA; CDR3 protein: CASSLEGQVNQPQHF; CDR3 DNA: TGCGCCAGCAGCTTGGAGGGACAGGTCAATCAGCCCCAGCATTTT
V gene: TRBV29-1; D gene: NA; J gene: TRBJ1-1; clone size: NA; CDR3 protein: CSVEDSEAFF; CDR3 DNA: TGCAGCGTGGAGGACAGTGAAGCTTTCTTT
V gene: TRBV27; D gene: NA; J gene: TRBJ2-7; clone size: NA; CDR3 protein: CASSYKSSYEQYF; CDR3 DNA: TGTGCCAGCAGTTACAAGAGCTCCTACGAGCAGTACTTC
V gene: TRBV2; D gene: NA; J gene: TRBJ1-1; clone size: NA; CDR3 protein: CASSAGGEAFF; CDR3 DNA: TGTGCCAGCAGCGCCGGGGGGGAAGCTTTCTTT
V gene: TRBV15; D gene: NA; J gene: TRBJ2-7; clone size: NA; CDR3 protein: CATSRGGAGDEQYF; CDR3 DNA: TGTGCCACCAGCAGAGGGGGGGCAGGGGACGAGCAGTACTTC
V gene: TRBV3-1; D gene: TRBD2; J gene: TRBJ2-7; clone size: once; CDR3 protein: CASSRLADGWEQYF; CDR3 DNA: TGTGCCAGCAGCCGACTAGCGGACGGCTGGGAGCAGTACTTC
V gene: TRBV20-1; D gene: NA; J gene: TRBJ1-2; clone size: NA; CDR3 protein: CSARAVSDYGYTF; CDR3 DNA: TGCAGTGCTAGAGCCGTCTCAGACTATGGCTACACCTTC
V gene: TRBV7-9; D gene: NA; J gene: TRBJ2-7; clone size: few; CDR3 protein: CASSLTSHEQYF; CDR3 DNA: TGTGCCAGCAGCTTAACGTCCCACGAGCAGTACTTC
V gene: TRBV4-2; D gene: NA; J gene: TRBJ2-7; clone size: NA; CDR3 protein: CASSQLGTSYEQYF; CDR3 DNA: TGTGCCAGCAGCCAGCTAGGGACTTCCTACGAGCAGTACTTC
V gene: TRBV10-3; D gene: NA; J gene: TRBJ2-1; clone size: NA; CDR3 protein: CAIRDPRYNEQFF; CDR3 DNA: TGTGCCATCCGGGACCCCAGGTACAATGAGCAGTTCTTC
V gene: TRBV7-8; D gene: NA; J gene: TRBJ2-5; clone size: NA; CDR3 protein: CASSLALETQYF; CDR3 DNA: TGTGCCAGCAGCTTAGCTTTAGAGACCCAGTACTTC
V gene: TRBV5-1; D gene: NA; J gene: TRBJ1-4; clone size: NA; CDR3 protein: CASSQDRIRVNEKLFF; CDR3 DNA: TGCGCCAGCAGCCAAGACCGAATCCGGGTTAATGAAAAACTGTTTTTT
V gene: TRBV29-1; D gene: NA; J gene: TRBJ2-4; clone size: NA; CDR3 protein: CSVAEGGFIQYF; CDR3 DNA: TGCAGCGTAGCCGAGGGGGGGTTCATTCAGTACTTC
V gene: TRBV9; D gene: TRBD2; J gene: TRBJ2-5; clone size: NA; CDR3 protein: CASSETGTMQETQYF; CDR3 DNA: TGTGCCAGCAGCGAGACCGGGACTATGCAAGAGACCCAGTACTTC
V gene: TRBV7-9; D gene: NA; J gene: TRBJ2-2; clone size: NA; CDR3 protein: CASLNGQNTGELFF; CDR3 DNA: TGTGCCAGTTTAAATGGGCAGAACACCGGGGAGCTGTTTTTT
V gene: TRBV3-1; D gene: TRBD2; J gene: TRBJ2-6; clone size: NA; CDR3 protein: CASSQELAVLSGANVLTF; CDR3 DNA: TGTGCCAGCAGCCAAGAACTAGCGGTTCTCTCTGGGGCCAACGTCCTGACTTTC
V gene: TRBV7-2; D gene: NA; J gene: TRBJ1-1; clone size: NA; CDR3 protein: CAIPEAYTGTPFF; CDR3 DNA: TGTGCCATTCCAGAGGCTTACACCGGGACCCCTTTCTTT
V gene: TRBV7-9; D gene: NA; J gene: TRBJ2-3; clone size: NA; CDR3 protein: CASSQAVKRGDTQYF; CDR3 DNA: TGTGCCAGCAGCCAAGCGGTCAAGAGGGGAGATACGCAGTATTTT
V gene: TRBV6-5; D gene: NA; J gene: TRBJ2-7; clone size: NA; CDR3 protein: CASSYSFNYEGPHEQYF; CDR3 DNA: TGTGCCAGCAGTTACTCTTTCAATTACGAGGGGCCCCACGAGCAGTACTTC
V gene: TRBV3-1; D gene: NA; J gene: TRBJ2-1; clone size: once; CDR3 protein: CASSQEYSTYNEQFF; CDR3 DNA: TGTGCCAGCAGCCAAGAATACTCCACCTACAATGAGCAGTTCTTC
V gene: TRBV18; D gene: NA; J gene: TRBJ2-7; clone size: few; CDR3 protein: CASSPRDGSYEQYF; CDR3 DNA: TGTGCCAGCTCACCAAGGGACGGATCATACGAGCAGTACTTC
V gene: TRBV15; D gene: NA; J gene: TRBJ1-2; clone size: NA; CDR3 protein: CATSRDQLGANYGYTF; CDR3 DNA: TGTGCCACCAGCAGAGATCAACTGGGAGCTAACTATGGCTACACCTTC